Each of the 19 T cell receptor beta chains below was sequenced from the same sample in a study of T cells after yellow fever vaccination. TCRdb independently ran MiXCR on the 5' RACE reads; one entry per CDR3 protein. This repertoire shows around 600,000 distinct CDR3 sequences, roughly an eighth found once; its top ten account for 15%. Sequences were derived from PBMCs, sampled on the day of the yellow fever booster vaccination. Receptor source: a man aged 25-40 years who received the YFV17D yellow fever vaccine.

This clonotype was observed a handful of times. The chain uses TRBV5-4 and TRBJ1-5, with D perhaps TRBD1 (6 bases). The CDR3 has 14 amino acids. Trimming pared 3 bases from V and 7 bases from J, leaving 14 bases between. From germline, CDR1 is SGHNT and CDR2 YYREEE (reference sequence). In nucleotides, the CDR3 is TGTGCCAGCAGCTCCGACGCACAGGGCCAGCCCCAGCATTTT. Residues: CASSSDAQGQPQHF. Combining the CDR3 with reference TRBV5-4 and TRBJ1-5 gives the whole variable domain ETGVTQSPTHLIKTRGQQVTLRCSSQSGHNTVSWYQQALGQGPQFIFQYYREEENGRGNFPPRFSGLQFPNYSSELNVNALELDDSALYLCASSSDAQGQPQHFGDGTRLSIL.

This chain joins TRBV20-1 and TRBJ2-2, with 8 bases that match TRBD2. CDR1 is DFQATT, CDR2 SNEGSKA, per germline (reference sequence). The V and J ends lost 0 bases and 5 bases, in that order; junction bases with no gene match: 5. This CDR3 is 15 amino acids long. The DNA of the CDR3 is TGCAGTGCTAGAGAAAGCGGGAGAGGAACCGGGGAGCTGTTTTTT. It codes for CSARESGRGTGELFF.

Many counts were recorded for this clonotype. The chain links TRBV27 to TRBJ2-1; 7 bases line up with TRBD2. The germline V gene encodes CDR1 MNHEY and CDR2 SMNVEV (reference sequence). CDR3 length: 15 amino acids. V trimming: 4 bases; J trimming: 2 bases; junction bases outside the gene matches: 5. The chain's CDR3 is CASSSGTTTYNEQFF. The CDR3 coding sequence is TGTGCCAGCAGTTCCGGGACTACAACCTACAATGAGCAGTTCTTC.

The V gene is TRBV3-1, the J gene TRBJ1-1; tentatively, D is TRBD1 (6 bases). V was shortened by 5 bases and J by 5 bases, with 9 bases between the two germline ends. Germline V gene data show CDR1 as LGHDT and CDR2 as YNNKEL (reference sequence). The CDR3 is 12 amino acids. The CDR3 DNA sequence: TGTGCCAGCAGCAATACAGGGACTGAAGCTTTCTTT. Translating gives CASSNTGTEAFF.

This chain connects TRBV5-6 to TRBJ2-2; D is undetermined. The CDR3 is made up of 15 amino acids. Germline loops: CDR1 SGHDT, CDR2 YYEEEE. The V end lost 4 bases, the J end lost 2 bases, and 12 bases lay between the germline ends. CDR3 DNA: TGTGCCAGCAGCCCAGTAGATATCAACACCGGGGAGCTGTTTTTT. It is translated as CASSPVDINTGELFF.

This clonotype was observed a few times. The rearrangement joins TRBV11-2 to TRBJ1-6; D remains ambiguous. Deletions cut 1 base from V and 9 bases from J, with 4 bases between. Germline values: CDR1 SGHAT, CDR2 FQNNGV. This CDR3 spans 12 amino acids. In DNA, the CDR3 is TGTGCCAGCAGCTTAGTTTTTTCACCCCTCCACTTT. It codes for CASSLVFSPLHF.

The chain recombines TRBV7-9 with TRBJ1-1; possibly TRBD1 for D (6 bases). The CDR3 is 17 residues long. V was cut by 5 bases and J by 3 bases, with 22 bases left in between. The V gene's germline CDR1 is SEHNR and CDR2 FQNEAQ (reference sequence). The CDR3 here is CASSPAAGRGRHTEAFF. CDR3 nucleotide sequence: TGTGCCAGCAGCCCAGCGGCCGGGAGGGGGAGGCACACTGAAGCTTTCTTT.

This clonotype showed up just a few times. The genes are TRBV6-1 and TRBJ1-2, with 7 bases aligning to TRBD1. Germline V gene data show CDR1 as MNHNS and CDR2 as SASEGT. This CDR3 has 13 amino acids. Unmatched junction bases numbered 3, after V lost 6 bases and J lost 2 bases. The CDR3: CASRGDSNYGYTF. CDR3 coding DNA: TGTGCCAGCAGAGGGGACAGCAACTATGGCTACACCTTC.

This clonotype was seen a handful of times. The V call is TRBV29-1, the J call TRBJ1-1; tentative D call: TRBD1 (6 bases). This CDR3 is 15 amino acids long. V lost 3 bases to trimming and J lost 4 bases, with 18 bases between them. Germline assignment: CDR1 SQVTM and CDR2 ANQGSEA. For the CDR3, the DNA is TGCAGCGTTGACTCTCCGGGCGGGGGGCTCACTGAAGCTTTCTTT. Encoded protein: CSVDSPGGGLTEAFF.

This chain connects TRBV7-2 to TRBJ2-1, with 7 bases lining up with TRBD2. The V segment lost 0 bases and the J segment 1 base; nucleotides outside the gene matches: 12. CDR1 is SGHTA and CDR2 is FQGNSA in the germline V gene. The CDR3 extends over 19 amino acids. The DNA for the CDR3 is TGTGCCAGCAGCTTAGCGTCGACGGGAGGACTCGGGTCCTACAATGAGCAGTTCTTC. Protein product: CASSLASTGGLGSYNEQFF.

In its sample, this clonotype was seen many times. One junction end disagrees with the germline gene, perhaps due to a read error. This chain joins TRBV5-1 and TRBJ2-5; TRBD2 matches 9 bases. CDR3 length: 13 amino acids. Germline CDR1 is SGHRS and CDR2 is YFSETQ. The DNA for the CDR3 is TGTGCCAGCTCCCTAGCGGGGCTAGAGACCCAGTACTTC. It codes for CASSLAGLETQYF.

This clonotype has a handful of counts. The rearrangement joins TRBV5-1 to TRBJ2-2; D possibly corresponds to TRBD1 (5 bases). Germline-derived CDR1 and CDR2 are SGHRS and YFSETQ. The CDR3 loop spans 16 amino acids. Trimming left V 6 bases short and J 2 bases short, with 17 bases between. As DNA, the CDR3 is TGCGCCAGCACCCGAACCGGACAACTAAACACCGGGGAGCTGTTTTTT. It translates to CASTRTGQLNTGELFF.

This clonotype was seen more than once but under ten times. The chain couples TRBV5-1 to TRBJ2-2; D is unresolved. Trimming took off 1 base at V and 0 bases at J, with 13 bases between the two ends. The CDR3 spans 17 residues. CDR1 is SGHRS, CDR2 YFSETQ, per germline. For the CDR3, the DNA is TGCGCCAGCAGCTTGCTTTTTGGGTATTCGAACACCGGGGAGCTGTTTTTT. It encodes CASSLLFGYSNTGELFF.

The CDR3 coding sequence is TGTGCCAGCAGTTTCATACAGGGGGCTGAAGCTTTCTTT. Encoded protein: CASSFIQGAEAFF. The V call is TRBV12-3 or TRBV12-4, the J call TRBJ1-1; 8 bases are a match to TRBD1. CDR3 length: 13 residues. Trimming at V came to 3 bases and at J to 6 bases, leaving 3 bases not matched to a gene.

This clonotype was counted only a few times. The rearrangement links TRBV20-1 to TRBJ1-2; D perhaps matches TRBD1 (5 bases). Germline CDR1 is DFQATT and CDR2 is SNEGSKA (reference sequence). This CDR3 has 13 residues. The V and J ends lost 6 bases and 1 base respectively, with 12 bases between them. The CDR3 spells CSATYGGNYGYTF. Written as DNA, the CDR3 is TGCAGTGCCACTTATGGGGGTAACTATGGCTACACCTTC.

This chain joins TRBV12-3 or TRBV12-4 and TRBJ2-3; no reliable D call. V lost 5 bases and J 5 bases, leaving 11 bases between the germline ends. This CDR3 is built from 13 residues. In nucleotides, the CDR3 is TGTGCCAGCAGTCTGCGATCCATAGATACGCAGTATTTT. Amino acids: CASSLRSIDTQYF.

This clonotype was detected only once. The V gene is TRBV7-9, the J gene TRBJ2-7, with TRBD2 identical over 11 bases. Germline V gene lookup returns CDR1 SEHNR and CDR2 FQNEAQ (reference sequence). The trim removed 3 bases at V and 5 bases at J, leaving 9 bases unmatched. This CDR3 contains 16 residues. The chain's CDR3 is CASSLYGTSGSNEQYF. DNA of the CDR3: TGTGCCAGCAGCTTGTACGGAACTAGCGGGAGTAACGAGCAGTACTTC.

This clonotype has just a few counts. This chain links TRBV5-1 with TRBJ2-1; 8 bases agree with TRBD1. Trimming cost V 6 bases and J 4 bases; bases outside gene matches: 9. This CDR3 comprises 15 residues. The germline V gene encodes CDR1 SGHRS and CDR2 YFSETQ. The CDR3 spells CASTLTGVQYNEQFF. CDR3 nucleotide sequence: TGCGCCAGCACCCTGACAGGGGTCCAGTACAATGAGCAGTTCTTC.

V gene TRBV10-1 combines with J gene TRBJ2-7, with D perhaps assigned TRBD1 or TRBD2 (5 bases each). The CDR3 runs 15 residues. The germline V gene encodes CDR1 WNHNN and CDR2 SYGVQD (reference sequence). Between the trimmed V and J ends, which lost 6 bases and 5 bases, there was a span of 20 bases. The CDR3, as DNA: TGCGCCAGCAGCGGACCCCGGGACGGACTTAACGAGCAGTACTTC. Its protein is CASSGPRDGLNEQYF.